A selection of T cell receptor beta chains follows, all from one sample in a study of blood T cells in healthy people across ages. TCRdb reprocessed the 5' RACE reads with MiXCR, giving one entry per CDR3 protein. In the table there are fewer than 900,000 distinct CDR3 sequences, 49% of which are singletons. Sample: blood. These receptors were taken from a woman aged 60 to 75 in good health. The CDR3 runs from the conserved cysteine through the conserved F or W. A D gene is named only where the DNA matches it firmly. Expanded clones are given a class, and other clones once, few, many or no size at all.

j_call clone_size cdr3_length d_call v_call cdr3_aa cdr3_nt
TRBJ2-3 - 17 - TRBV5-6 CASSPPEGDTYTDTQYF TGTGCCAGCAGCCCCCCCGAGGGGGACACTTACACAGATACGCAGTATTTT
TRBJ1-6 - 16 - TRBV28 CASITTHYQTGSPLHF TGTGCCAGCATTACTACGCACTACCAAACGGGTTCACCCCTCCACTTT
TRBJ2-5 - 13 - TRBV7-2 CASRPDYQETQYF TGTGCCAGCAGACCCGACTACCAAGAGACCCAGTACTTC
TRBJ2-3 - 17 TRBD2 TRBV7-3 CASSLLGLAGATDTQYF TGTGCCAGCAGCTTATTAGGACTAGCGGGAGCCACAGATACGCAGTATTTT
TRBJ2-3 few 15 - TRBV2 CASSRVSRLSDTQYF TGTGCCAGCAGCAGAGTTAGCAGACTTTCAGATACGCAGTATTTT
TRBJ2-1 - 11 - TRBV29-1 CSVWRGNEQFF TGCAGCGTTTGGAGGGGTAATGAGCAGTTCTTC
TRBJ2-7 once 14 - TRBV7-2 CTSSFSPPWSEQYF TGTACCAGCAGCTTTTCCCCGCCATGGTCCGAGCAGTACTTC
TRBJ2-3 few 16 - TRBV7-8 CASSLKGPLLGDTQYF TGTGCCAGCAGCTTAAAGGGCCCCCTGCTGGGTGATACGCAGTATTTT
TRBJ2-5 - 15 - TRBV20-1 CSARPRRDIQETQYF TGCAGTGCTAGACCCCGCCGGGACATCCAAGAGACCCAGTACTTC
TRBJ2-1 - 17 TRBD2 TRBV6-1 CASRKKPGTSGTNEQFF TGTGCCAGCAGAAAAAAGCCCGGGACTAGCGGGACGAATGAGCAGTTCTTC
TRBJ1-1 - 11 TRBD1 TRBV5-6 CASSLEGAAFF TGTGCCAGCAGCTTGGAGGGGGCGGCTTTCTTT
TRBJ1-6 few 16 - TRBV7-2 CASSQQGRGHNSPLHF TGTGCCAGCAGCCAACAGGGACGTGGCCATAATTCACCCCTCCACTTT
TRBJ1-1 once 15 TRBD1 TRBV12-3/TRBV12-4 CASSFPPQGVAEAFF TGTGCCAGCAGTTTCCCTCCCCAGGGGGTGGCTGAAGCTTTCTTT
TRBJ1-2 once 14 TRBD1 TRBV11-2 CASSLGGTGNGYTF TGTGCCAGCAGCTTAGGCGGGACAGGGAATGGCTACACCTTC
TRBJ2-5 few 15 TRBD2 TRBV10-3 CAISESSGGQETQYF TGTGCCATCAGTGAGTCCAGCGGGGGCCAAGAGACCCAGTACTTC
TRBJ2-1 once 16 - TRBV6-6 CASSYFPGRSYNEQFF TGTGCCAGCAGTTACTTCCCGGGACGGAGCTACAATGAGCAGTTCTTC
TRBJ2-5 - 13 TRBD2 TRBV20-1 CSALAGGPKTQYF TGCAGTGCTTTAGCGGGAGGGCCCAAGACCCAGTACTTC
TRBJ2-6 - 13 - TRBV20-1 CSAERPGANVLTF TGCAGTGCAGAGCGTCCTGGGGCCAACGTCCTGACTTTC
TRBJ2-3 few 15 TRBD2 TRBV6-5 CASSYFWGRADTQYF TGTGCCAGCAGTTACTTCTGGGGGAGGGCAGATACGCAGTATTTT
TRBJ2-7 few 12 - TRBV28 CASSSPPYEQYF TGTGCCAGCAGTTCCCCCCCCTACGAGCAGTACTTC
TRBJ1-2 - 13 - TRBV6-6 CASRAVGADGYTF TGTGCCAGCAGGGCCGTTGGGGCGGATGGCTACACCTTC
TRBJ2-4 - 13 - TRBV20-1 CSARGGLVGIQYF TGCAGTGCTAGAGGAGGGTTGGTGGGCATTCAGTACTTC
TRBJ2-5 - 15 - TRBV4-1 CASSHRGLQGEEQYF TGCGCCAGCAGCCACCGGGGGCTTCAGGGGGAAGAGCAGTACTTC
TRBJ2-2 many 14 - TRBV7-2 CASSLQQNTGELFF TGTGCCAGCAGCTTACAACAGAACACCGGGGAGCTGTTTTTT
TRBJ2-1 - 14 TRBD1 TRBV29-1 CSGSGTGFYNEQFF TGCAGCGGGTCCGGGACAGGTTTTTACAATGAGCAGTTCTTC
TRBJ2-5 - 16 TRBD2 TRBV7-3 CASSLGRLAGVETQYF TGTGCCAGCAGCTTAGGTCGACTAGCGGGAGTAGAGACCCAGTACTTC
TRBJ2-1 - 17 TRBD2 TRBV29-1 CSVRTLSGSNGDNEQFF TGCAGCGTTCGAACCCTTAGCGGGAGTAATGGGGACAATGAGCAGTTCTTC
TRBJ2-1 once 13 - TRBV10-3 CAISESTPGEQFF TGTGCCATCAGTGAGTCGACCCCGGGTGAGCAGTTCTTC
TRBJ1-1 few 15 - TRBV7-3 CASSLLWTANTEAFF TGTGCCAGCAGCTTACTCTGGACGGCTAACACTGAAGCTTTCTTT
TRBJ2-1 many 12 - TRBV7-2 CASSLDGNEQFF TGTGCCAGCAGCTTAGACGGCAATGAGCAGTTCTTC
TRBJ2-1 - 14 - TRBV2 CASSSPLYQETQFF TGTGCCAGCAGTTCGCCCCTGTACCAAGAGACCCAGTTCTTC
TRBJ2-7 - 13 - TRBV7-2 CASSLARGLEQYF TGTGCCAGCAGCTTAGCGAGGGGTCTCGAGCAGTACTTC
TRBJ2-7 - 15 TRBD2 TRBV20-1 CSARDTAGGAYEQYF TGCAGTGCTAGAGATACCGCGGGAGGGGCCTACGAGCAGTACTTC
TRBJ2-5 - 13 - TRBV7-2 CASGTGWGETQYF TGTGCCAGCGGTACGGGGTGGGGGGAGACCCAGTACTTC
TRBJ2-3 few 16 - TRBV7-2 CASSLGLALSTDTQYF TGTGCCAGCAGCTTAGGGCTAGCGTTGAGCACAGATACGCAGTATTTT
TRBJ1-4 - 13 - TRBV28 CASRAGRSEKLFF TGTGCCAGCAGAGCGGGGCGAAGTGAAAAACTGTTTTTT
TRBJ2-7 - 14 - TRBV6-6 CAIKGAGRFYEQYF TGCGCTATAAAGGGTGCAGGGAGGTTTTACGAGCAGTACTTC
TRBJ2-6 - 17 - TRBV3-1 CASSPNRPGTGANVLTF TGTGCCAGCAGCCCAAACCGACCAGGGACTGGGGCCAACGTCCTGACTTTC
TRBJ1-2 - 14 TRBD1 TRBV7-9 CASRPQGAHYGYTF TGTGCCAGCAGACCCCAGGGGGCACACTATGGCTACACCTTC
TRBJ2-7 - 13 TRBD1 TRBV30 CALQGDSYNEQYF TGTGCCCTACAGGGGGACTCCTACAATGAGCAGTACTTC
TRBJ1-2 - 12 - TRBV29-1 CCATGQGYGYTF TGCTGCGCAACAGGTCAGGGCTATGGCTACACCTTC
TRBJ1-6 - 16 TRBD1 TRBV5-1 CASSLSQGFYNSPLHF TGCGCCAGCAGCTTGTCACAGGGGTTCTATAATTCACCCCTCCACTTT
TRBJ2-4 - 14 - TRBV4-3 CASSQTTGVTIQYF TGCGCCAGCAGCCAGACAACGGGAGTAACCATTCAGTACTTC